This T cell receptor (beta chain) originates from a study of Ad26.COV2.S vaccination and SARS-CoV-2 variants. TCRdb keeps only in-frame clones here, not all; method: immunoSEQ multiplex PCR. Among some 640,000 clones listed, roughly 90% were seen once. V trimming: 3 bases; J trimming: 6 bases; junction bases outside the gene matches: 3. The germline V gene has CDR1 LGHDT and CDR2 YNNKEL (reference sequence). This CDR3 spans 15 amino acids. The treatment is: roughly 20 received Ad26.COV2.S at low or high dose, single or two shots; five or six received placebo; per-sample allocation not given. Sample collection was performed on day 63 after the first vaccine or placebo injection.

The source of this sequence is a person between 18 and 65 years old who received the Ad26.COV2.S COVID-19 vaccine or a placebo. V and J are TRBV3-1 (or the pseudogene TRBV3-2) and TRBJ2-1; 12 nucleotides line up with TRBD2. The sequencing here drew on peripheral blood, taken in a trial of Ad26.COV2.S vaccine versus placebo. As DNA, the CDR3 is TGTGCCAGCAGCCATCTAGCGGGAGGGCCCAATGAGCAGTTCTTC. Amino acid sequence: CASSHLAGGPNEQFF.